Described below is a single TCR beta chain sequence and its context. The antigen is undetermined. This sample was included in a study of cytomegalovirus exposure and HLA in healthy donors. The CDR3 has 15 residues. Trimming pared 3 bases from V and 3 bases from J, leaving 14 bases between. Germline assignment: CDR1 LGHNA and CDR2 YSLEER. Points from the study as a whole: Across donors, sequencing depth was assumed by presence/absence analyses to be roughly uniform. Reportedly, HLA-A and HLA-B alleles of most subjects were accurately predicted from TCR beta.

The PCR was carried out with 60 Vbeta primers and 13 Jbeta primers. Using immunoSEQ multiplex PCR, the repertoire was profiled, and TCRdb retains in-frame clones only, with some absent. The sample has 100,000 or so clones; approximately 89% are singletons. The sample taken for sequencing was PBMCs. The chain links TRBV4-3 to TRBJ1-1; D is undetermined. This receptor was obtained from a man aged 30 to 45 in good health and CMV-seronegative. The CDR3 bases are TGCGCCAGCAGCCACGAAGCATGGCAGGACACTGAAGCTTTCTTT. It yields the protein CASSHEAWQDTEAFF.